These 26 T cell receptor beta chains were all obtained from the same sample, sequenced in a study of T cell responses to AZD1222 COVID-19 vaccine. Measured with immunoSEQ multiplex PCR; TCRdb has only the in-frame clones, and not every one. The sample lists about 130,000 clones, about 85% occurring once. The specimen comprised peripheral blood, sampled on day 0 of AZD1222 vaccination. The origin of the receptors is an adult in good health.

V is TRBV15 and J is TRBJ1-2; tentative D call: TRBD1 (5 bases). Germline V lookup: CDR1 LNHNV, CDR2 YYDKDF (reference sequence). This CDR3 region has 15 residues. V lost 1 base, J lost 2 bases, and 11 bases lay in between. The CDR3 sequence: CATSRVRDGNYGYTF. DNA of the CDR3: TGTGCCACCAGCAGAGTCCGGGACGGAAACTATGGCTACACCTTC.

The chain combines TRBV30 with TRBJ1-4, with D hard to call. The V gene lost 0 bases and the J gene lost 4 bases, with 12 bases spanning the gap. From germline, CDR1 is GTSNPN and CDR2 SVGIG (reference sequence). The CDR3 runs to 15 residues. The CDR3 is CAWSVLGAGNEKLFF. As DNA, the CDR3 is TGTGCCTGGAGTGTACTGGGCGCGGGTAATGAAAAACTGTTTTTT.

The chain combines TRBV10-3 with TRBJ2-7, with TRBD1 matching over 8 bases. This CDR3 contains 15 residues. Germline assignment: CDR1 ENHRY and CDR2 SYGVKD. The junction had 8 bases not matched to a gene; V was cut back by 6 bases and J by 1 base. Here the CDR3 reads CAISTTGQASYEQYF. The DNA of the CDR3 is TGTGCCATCAGCACCACGGGACAGGCATCCTACGAGCAGTACTTC.

The chain has TRBV29-1 and TRBJ1-1; TRBD1 matches at 9 bases. Per germline, CDR1 SQVTM and CDR2 ANQGSEA. V trimming: 6 bases; J trimming: 3 bases; junction bases outside the gene matches: 20. The length of the CDR3 is 18 residues. CDR3 DNA sequence: TGCAGCGTAGAGAACCTGGGGGATACCGGGACAGGGTACACTGAAGCTTTCTTT. This gives the protein CSVENLGDTGTGYTEAFF.

The CDR3 DNA reads TGTGCCAGCAGCCCCCCAGGGGGCTCCTTTACAACTAATGAAAAACTGTTTTTT. Protein sequence: CASSPPGGSFTTNEKLFF. This chain uses TRBV7-9 with TRBJ1-4, with 8 bases identical to TRBD1. The trim removed 5 bases at V and 0 bases at J, leaving 11 bases unmatched. The length of the CDR3 is 18 residues. Germline V gene data show CDR1 as SEHNR and CDR2 as FQNEAQ (reference sequence).

The V gene is TRBV11-2, the J gene TRBJ1-3; no definite D call. The CDR3 contains 15 residues. The germline V gene encodes CDR1 SGHAT and CDR2 FQNNGV. V was shortened by 1 base and J by 4 bases, with 11 bases between the two germline ends. CDR3 bases: TGTGCCAGCAGCTTAGGCCATAAGGCCGGAAACACCATATATTTT. It yields the protein CASSLGHKAGNTIYF.

The chain joins TRBV3-1 (or the pseudogene TRBV3-2) to TRBJ2-7, with D possibly TRBD1 on 5 matching bases. The ends were cut back, 1 base at V and 2 bases at J, with 12 bases in the middle. Germline V gives CDR1 LGHDT, CDR2 YNNKEL (reference sequence). The CDR3 has 15 residues. Written as DNA, the CDR3 is TGTGCCAGCAGCCAAGTTACAGGATTTGCCTACGAGCAGTACTTC. This gives the protein CASSQVTGFAYEQYF.

This rearrangement joins TRBV5-5 to TRBJ2-2; tentatively, D is TRBD1 (5 bases). Germline-derived CDR1 and CDR2 are SGHKS and YYEKEE (reference sequence). The CDR3 consists of 15 residues. V lost 2 bases and J lost 4, with 12 bases in between. For the CDR3, the DNA is TGTGCCAGCAGCTTTGGTCAGGGTATCACCGGGGAGCTGTTTTTT. Amino acids: CASSFGQGITGELFF.

The chain combines TRBV19 with TRBJ2-4; a weak D match, TRBD2 (6 bases). This CDR3 is 14 amino acids long. Between the trimmed V and J ends, which lost 3 bases and 9 bases, there was a span of 15 bases. The germline CDR1 and CDR2 sequences are LNHDA and SQIVND (reference sequence). The CDR3 DNA is TGTGCCAGTAGTATTGGGACTCACGCAACCATTCAGTACTTC. Protein sequence: CASSIGTHATIQYF.

The V gene is TRBV27, the J gene TRBJ2-6, with D possibly matching TRBD1 (6 bases). Per the germline V gene, CDR1 is MNHEY and CDR2 is SMNVEV (reference sequence). Trimming left V 5 bases short and J 0 bases short, with 14 bases between. The CDR3 runs 17 residues. The CDR3 reads CASSLAIGGSGANVLTF. In nucleotides, the CDR3 is TGTGCCAGCAGTCTAGCAATAGGGGGCTCTGGGGCCAACGTCCTGACTTTC. The variable domain in full, completed from reference TRBV27 and TRBJ2-6, reads EAQVTQNPRYLITVTGKKLTVTCSQNMNHEYMSWYRQDPGLGLRQIYYSMNVEVTDKGDVPEGYKVSRKEKRNFPLILESPSPNQTSLYFCASSLAIGGSGANVLTFGAGSRLTVL.

The J gene is TRBJ2-1, the V gene TRBV9, with 7 bases that match TRBD1. Per the germline V gene, CDR1 is SGDLS and CDR2 is YYNGEE. J was trimmed by 7 bases and V by 3 bases; bases with no gene match: 4. CDR3 length equals 13 residues. The CDR3: CASSGTGANEQFF. The CDR3 DNA is TGTGCCAGCAGCGGTACAGGGGCGAATGAGCAGTTCTTC.

The rearrangement uses TRBV7-2 and TRBJ2-7; D perhaps matches TRBD1 (6 bases). CDR3 length equals 15 residues. V lost 5 bases to trimming and J lost 2 bases, with 16 bases between them. Germline V gene lookup returns CDR1 SGHTA and CDR2 FQGNSA. The CDR3, as DNA: TGTGCCAGCAGCCCCAACGCCGGACAGACCTACGAGCAGTACTTC. Amino acid sequence: CASSPNAGQTYEQYF.

The gene calls are TRBV4-2 and TRBJ2-1, with 13 bases lining up with TRBD2. The CDR3 is made up of 19 amino acids. Germline V lookup: CDR1 LGHNA, CDR2 YNFKEQ. V lost 3 bases and J lost 0; bases outside the gene matches: 8. The CDR3 loop reads CASSHQTSGGSSSYNEQFF. The DNA of the CDR3 is TGTGCCAGCAGCCATCAGACTAGCGGGGGGTCCAGCTCCTACAATGAGCAGTTCTTC.

The chain is built from TRBV19 and TRBJ1-6; 7 bases fit TRBD1. Germline-derived CDR1 and CDR2 are LNHDA and SQIVND (reference sequence). The V and J ends lost 3 bases and 0 bases, in that order; junction bases with no gene match: 2. CDR3 length: 16 residues. This CDR3 reads CASSMGQSSYNSPLHF. The CDR3 bases are TGTGCCAGTAGTATGGGACAGAGCTCCTATAATTCACCCCTCCACTTT.

The chain employs TRBV6-1 and TRBJ1-5; D might be TRBD1 (6 bases). The ends were cut back, 2 bases at V and 11 bases at J, with 16 bases in the middle. This CDR3 comprises 14 residues. Germline V gene sequence: CDR1 MNHNS, CDR2 SASEGT. CDR3 nucleotide sequence: TGTGCCAGCAGTGAATTGGGGGGGCCCCCGGCCCAGCATTTT. This codes for CASSELGGPPAQHF.

This rearrangement joins TRBV11-2 to TRBJ1-2, with TRBD1 matching 7 bases. The CDR3 totals 15 residues. V gave up 0 bases and J gave up 5 bases; unmatched junction bases: 6. Germline values: CDR1 SGHAT, CDR2 FQNNGV. CDR3 sequence reads: CASSLDRGGSYGYTF. Written as DNA, the CDR3 is TGTGCCAGCAGCTTAGACAGGGGGGGCTCGTATGGCTACACCTTC.

This chain links TRBV10-3 with TRBJ1-5; D unresolved. Between the trimmed V and J ends, which lost 4 bases and 0 bases, there was a span of 7 bases. This CDR3 spans 14 amino acids. Per germline, CDR1 ENHRY and CDR2 SYGVKD. CDR3 sequence: CAISVESSNQPQHF. The DNA of the CDR3 is TGTGCCATCAGTGTTGAGAGTAGCAATCAGCCCCAGCATTTT.

The rearrangement joins TRBV4-2 to TRBJ1-1; the D is unclear. The ends were cut back, 0 bases at V and 1 base at J, with 12 bases in the middle. The CDR3 has 16 amino acids. Germline CDR1 and CDR2: LGHNA and YNFKEQ. CDR3 bases: TGTGCCAGCAGCCAAGATACGGCGACTCCGAACACTGAAGCTTTCTTT. It specifies CASSQDTATPNTEAFF.

This clone was seen only once. V and J are TRBV3-1 (or the pseudogene TRBV3-2) and TRBJ1-3; D not resolved. The CDR3 runs 17 residues. CDR1 and CDR2 from the germline V gene are LGHDT and YNNKEL (reference sequence). Trimming cost V 0 bases and J 3 bases, with 15 bases left between them. CDR3 nucleotide sequence: TGTGCCAGCAGCCAAGATCGGGCGAACCCAAGTGGAAACACCATATATTTT. It is translated as CASSQDRANPSGNTIYF.

CDR3 sequence reads: CASSVEVGILSTDTQYF. CDR3 coding DNA: TGTGCCAGCAGCGTAGAGGTAGGGATCTTGAGCACAGATACGCAGTATTTT. The chain links TRBV9 to TRBJ2-3, with D hard to call. The CDR3 spans 17 residues. Germline loops: CDR1 SGDLS, CDR2 YYNGEE. The V and J ends lost 0 bases and 0 bases respectively, with 14 bases between them.

The chain employs TRBV7-2 and TRBJ1-3, with TRBD1 matching 10 bases. The germline CDR1 and CDR2 sequences are SGHTA and FQGNSA. V lost 5 bases and J lost 5; bases outside the gene matches: 12. The CDR3 extends over 17 amino acids. The CDR3 nucleotides read TGTGCCAGCAGCCCTAAGGGAGCGGACAGGGGGAGAAACACCATATATTTT. Translating gives CASSPKGADRGRNTIYF.

This chain joins TRBV5-4 and TRBJ2-7, with TRBD1 as a possible D gene (7 bases). The V end lost 4 bases, the J end lost 0 bases, and 14 bases lay between the germline ends. Germline V CDR1 and CDR2: SGHNT, YYREEE (reference sequence). The CDR3 is 15 amino acids. CDR3 DNA sequence: TGTGCCAGCAGCCAGGGGGGCCTTAGCTCCTACGAGCAGTACTTC. The encoded protein is CASSQGGLSSYEQYF.

The V gene is TRBV18, the J gene TRBJ2-5, with D tentatively TRBD1 (5 bases). This CDR3 is built from 13 residues. Per the germline V gene, CDR1 is KGHSH and CDR2 is LQKENI. The V end lost 6 bases, the J end lost 5 bases, and 13 bases lay between the germline ends. The CDR3 DNA is TGTGCCAGCTCGGGGCTTCAACGGGAGACCCAGTACTTC. Translation: CASSGLQRETQYF.

The J gene is TRBJ2-3, the V gene TRBV9; weak D call: TRBD2 (6 bases). The germline V gene encodes CDR1 SGDLS and CDR2 YYNGEE. This CDR3 is 14 amino acids long. V lost 4 bases, J lost 5 bases, and 14 bases lay in between. CDR3 nucleotides: TGTGCCAGCAGCATTAGCGGTGAGGGAGATACGCAGTATTTT. Translating it yields CASSISGEGDTQYF.

The J gene is TRBJ2-3, the V gene TRBV5-1, with D perhaps being TRBD1 or TRBD2 (6 bases each). The CDR3 is 15 amino acids. The ends were cut back, 1 base at V and 3 bases at J, with 12 bases in the middle. Germline-derived CDR1 and CDR2 are SGHRS and YFSETQ. The CDR3 loop is CASSLIGGGTDTQYF. The CDR3 DNA is TGCGCCAGCAGCTTGATCGGGGGCGGGACAGATACGCAGTATTTT.

J is TRBJ1-2 and V is TRBV28; 10 bases agree with TRBD1. The germline V gene encodes CDR1 MDHEN and CDR2 SYDVKM. V trimming: 5 bases; J trimming: 4 bases; junction bases outside the gene matches: 4. The CDR3 covers 14 residues. CDR3 in amino acids: CASSAGTGVYGYTF. The CDR3 bases are TGTGCCAGCAGTGCAGGGACAGGGGTCTATGGCTACACCTTC.